Listed here are 26 T cell receptor beta chains from one sample, sequenced in a study of tissue T cells after allogeneic stem cell transplantation. Method: immunoSEQ multiplex PCR; TCRdb's copy keeps in-frame clones and lacks some. The sample lists roughly 4,200 clones, 55% to 75% occurring once. Sample: tissue from the esophagus, taken at autopsy. These receptors were obtained from a female donor older than 55 with lung cancer.

In its sample, this clone was seen a few times. V gene TRBV4-3 combines with J gene TRBJ1-1; D may be TRBD1 (6 bases). Trimming removed 5 bases at V and 0 bases at J, with 13 bases between. Germline V gene lookup returns CDR1 LGHNA and CDR2 YSLEER. The CDR3 sequence is 15 residues long. The CDR3 sequence is CASSISDSLNTEAFF. CDR3 DNA: TGCGCCAGCAGCATCTCGGACAGCCTGAACACTGAAGCTTTCTTT.

V and J are TRBV2 and TRBJ1-5, with D possibly TRBD1 on 6 matching bases. The CDR3 is 14 amino acids. Germline values: CDR1 SNHLY, CDR2 FYNNEI. Trimming cost V 8 bases and J 1 base, with 12 bases left between them. The CDR3 DNA follows: TGTGCCAGCCGTTGGGGGGCGAGCAATCAGCCCCAGCATTTT. Translating it yields CASRWGASNQPQHF.

The table lists this clone with a count of one. The chain recombines TRBV7-9 with TRBJ1-1; D is uncertain. Deletions cut 4 bases from V and 0 bases from J, with 12 bases between. The CDR3 is 15 amino acids. The germline V gene encodes CDR1 SEHNR and CDR2 FQNEAQ (reference sequence). In DNA form, the CDR3 reads TGTGCCAGCAGCTATTCGCACAGCCTGAACACTGAAGCTTTCTTT. This codes for CASSYSHSLNTEAFF.

The table lists this clone with a few counts. V and J are TRBV2 and TRBJ2-1; 8 nucleotides agree with TRBD1. Germline values: CDR1 SNHLY, CDR2 FYNNEI. J lost 4 bases, V lost 7 bases, and 3 bases had no gene match. The CDR3 has 13 residues. In DNA form, the CDR3 reads TGTGCCAGCACTGGACAGGGTTACAATGAGCAGTTCTTC. This translates into CASTGQGYNEQFF. Full variable domain (outside the CDR3, taken from reference TRBV2 and TRBJ2-1): EPEVTQTPSHQVTQMGQEVILRCVPISNHLYFYWYRQILGQKVEFLVSFYNNEISEKSEIFDDQFSVERPDGSNFTLKIRSTKLEDSAMYFCASTGQGYNEQFFGPGTRLTVL.

This clone appeared once. The chain has TRBV20-1 and TRBJ2-1, with unresolved D. V was cut by 6 bases and J by 5 bases, with 5 bases left in between. The length of the CDR3 is 10 residues. Germline V gene lookup returns CDR1 DFQATT and CDR2 SNEGSKA (reference sequence). CDR3 amino acids: CSAQNNEQFF. CDR3 in DNA: TGCAGTGCCCAAAACAATGAGCAGTTCTTC.

The chain joins TRBV24-1 to TRBJ1-5; 7 positions match TRBD1. The CDR3 is 15 amino acids. The trim removed 6 bases at V and 1 base at J, leaving 5 bases unmatched. The germline V gene has CDR1 KGHDR and CDR2 SFDVKD. CDR3 nucleotide sequence: TGTGCCACCAGTCTTTCCAGGGGGAGCAATCAGCCCCAGCATTTT. Its translation is CATSLSRGSNQPQHF.

This clone was observed a single time. The genes are TRBV18 and TRBJ2-1, with 7 bases identical to TRBD2. The CDR3 sequence is 17 residues long. Germline CDR1 is KGHSH and CDR2 is LQKENI. Unmatched junction bases numbered 10, after V lost 5 bases and J lost 0 bases. In DNA form, the CDR3 reads TGTGCCAGCTCAGTCCATGAGCGGACTAGCTCCTACAATGAGCAGTTCTTC. Amino acids: CASSVHERTSSYNEQFF.

V is TRBV19 and J is TRBJ1-5, with TRBD1 identical over 8 bases. The V gene's germline CDR1 is LNHDA and CDR2 SQIVND (reference sequence). The J segment lost 6 bases and the V segment lost 8 bases, leaving 12 bases of the junction unmatched. The CDR3 spans 15 residues. In DNA form, the CDR3 reads TGTGCCAGTTTCTCGACAGGGGAAAGGGGTCAGCCCCAGCATTTT. Its protein product is CASFSTGERGQPQHF. The full variable domain, its missing parts supplied by reference TRBV19 and TRBJ1-5, is DGGITQSPKYLFRKEGQNVTLSCEQNLNHDAMYWYRQDPGQGLRLIYYSQIVNDFQKGDIAEGYSVSREKKESFPLTVTSAQKNPTAFYLCASFSTGERGQPQHFGDGTRLSIL.

This clone was observed a few times. The rearrangement uses TRBV4-2 and TRBJ2-4; the D call may be TRBD1 or TRBD2 (5 bases each). Per germline, CDR1 LGHNA and CDR2 YNFKEQ. Trimming took off 2 bases at V and 1 base at J, with 15 bases between the two ends. This CDR3 has 17 amino acids. The CDR3 reads CASSQSGASFAKNIQYF. CDR3 coding DNA: TGTGCCAGCAGCCAATCCGGGGCGTCGTTTGCCAAAAACATTCAGTACTTC.

V usage is TRBV20-1 and J usage is TRBJ2-3; 7 bases align to TRBD2. The CDR3 is 15 residues long. The trim removed 3 bases at V and 2 bases at J, leaving 8 bases unmatched. Germline lookup yields CDR1 DFQATT and CDR2 SNEGSKA (reference sequence). This CDR3 is CSASGTTHSTDTQYF. CDR3 in DNA: TGCAGTGCTAGTGGGACTACTCATTCCACAGATACGCAGTATTTT.

The V call is TRBV5-4, the J call TRBJ2-5; the D is unclear. V was shortened by 1 base and J by 5 bases, with 3 bases between the two germline ends. The CDR3 is 11 amino acids. Germline CDR1 reads SGHNT; CDR2 reads YYREEE (reference sequence). The CDR3 is CASSLLETQYF. The CDR3 coding sequence is TGTGCCAGCAGCTTGCTGGAGACCCAGTACTTC. The full variable domain, in which reference TRBV5-4 and TRBJ2-5 provide the parts outside the CDR3, is ETGVTQSPTHLIKTRGQQVTLRCSSQSGHNTVSWYQQALGQGPQFIFQYYREEENGRGNFPPRFSGLQFPNYSSELNVNALELDDSALYLCASSLLETQYFGPGTRLLVL.

The genes are TRBV11-1 and TRBJ2-2, with D perhaps TRBD1 (5 bases). Germline V gene data show CDR1 as SGHAT and CDR2 as FQDESV (reference sequence). V lost 5 bases and J 5 bases, leaving 12 bases between the germline ends. The CDR3 loop spans 14 amino acids. CDR3 DNA: TGTGCCAGCAGCCAAGCAGGGCGAACCGGGGAGCTGTTTTTT. Amino acids: CASSQAGRTGELFF.

The chain links TRBV29-1 to TRBJ2-7; D perhaps matches TRBD2 (6 bases). V lost 5 bases, J lost 3 bases, and 14 bases lay in between. CDR3 length: 13 amino acids. Germline lookup yields CDR1 SQVTM and CDR2 ANQGSEA. The CDR3 loop is CSVSRGTGYEQYF. The CDR3 region has the DNA TGCAGCGTTTCCCGGGGGACGGGCTACGAGCAGTACTTC.

On this clone: No conserved phenylalanine or tryptophan ends this CDR3, so it is likely a read error. The DNA is omitted, as the CDR3 cannot be located on it reliably, and the CDR3 follows TCRdb's listing. The chain has TRBV30 and TRBJ2-7; the D call in the table, TRBD2, was not verified against the DNA. The CDR3 is 11 residues long, ends included. Germline-derived CDR1 and CDR2 are GTSNPN and SVGIG (reference sequence). The CDR3 loop is CAWSGPGGAPI.

This chain uses TRBV7-3 with TRBJ2-1, with 10 bases aligning to TRBD2. The CDR3 totals 16 residues. Germline V gives CDR1 SGHTA, CDR2 FQGTGA. After removal of 3 bases from V and 0 bases from J, the junction contained 2 bases not matched to a gene. The CDR3 region has the DNA TGTGCCAGCAGCTTGTCTAGCGGGAGCTCCTACAATGAGCAGTTCTTC. Protein: CASSLSSGSSYNEQFF.

The V and J genes are TRBV24-1 and TRBJ2-5; tentatively, D is TRBD1 or TRBD2 (5 bases each). The V end was cut by 9 bases, the J end by 4 bases, with 17 bases between. Germline V CDR1 and CDR2: KGHDR, SFDVKD. The CDR3 has 14 amino acids. CDR3 in DNA: TGTGCCACCCTTCAGACCGGGGCCGGAGAGACCCAGTACTTC. It encodes CATLQTGAGETQYF.

The chain is built from TRBV14 and TRBJ1-1; no reliable D call. Germline assignment: CDR1 SGHDN and CDR2 FVKESK. CDR3 length: 14 amino acids. V was trimmed by 4 bases and J by 0 bases, leaving 9 bases between them. Here the CDR3 DNA reads TGTGCCAGCAGCCCCGCAGGAATGAACACTGAAGCTTTCTTT. Translating gives CASSPAGMNTEAFF.

This chain joins TRBV30 and TRBJ2-3; D unresolved. V was clipped by 4 bases and J by 5 bases, with 13 bases between them. The CDR3 covers 13 residues. Germline CDR1 and CDR2: GTSNPN and SVGIG (reference sequence). CDR3 sequence: CAWTKLVRDTQYF. The CDR3 DNA sequence: TGTGCCTGGACCAAGCTAGTGCGAGATACGCAGTATTTT.

V is TRBV11-2 and J is TRBJ2-7, with 16 bases identical to TRBD2. Germline trimming cut 1 base from V and 0 bases from J; bases unmatched to any gene: 6. Per the germline V gene, CDR1 is SGHAT and CDR2 is FQNNGV. The CDR3 loop spans 19 amino acids. CDR3 residues: CASSLVGLAGGPSSYEQYF. The CDR3 region has the DNA TGTGCCAGCAGCTTAGTGGGACTAGCGGGAGGGCCCAGCTCCTACGAGCAGTACTTC. Combining the CDR3 with reference TRBV11-2 and TRBJ2-7 gives the whole variable domain EAGVAQSPRYKIIEKRQSVAFWCNPISGHATLYWYQQILGQGPKLLIQFQNNGVVDDSQLPKDRFSAERLKGVDSTLKIQPAKLEDSAVYLCASSLVGLAGGPSSYEQYFGPGTRLTVT.

This clone was found a few times. The chain recombines TRBV23-1 with TRBJ1-1; TRBD1 is a possible D gene (6 bases). TRBV23-1 is given ORF status, its function remaining uncertain. The CDR3 has 13 amino acids. With 1 base removed from V and 3 bases from J, the gap between germline ends came to 6 bases. The CDR3 bases are TGCGCCAGCAGTCAATACAGGGACACTGAAGCTTTCTTT. Translation: CASSQYRDTEAFF.

The chain has TRBV14 and TRBJ2-5; 8 positions match TRBD1. Germline values: CDR1 SGHDN, CDR2 FVKESK. Losses at the gene ends were 3 bases for V and 4 bases for J; bases not matched to a gene: 7. The CDR3 is 15 amino acids. CDR3 DNA sequence: TGTGCCAGCAGCCAGACCTCAGGGGGCTCAGAGACCCAGTACTTC. Translating it yields CASSQTSGGSETQYF. Variable domain in full (rest from reference TRBV14 and TRBJ2-5): EAGVTQFPSHSVIEKGQTVTLRCDPISGHDNLYWYRRVMGKEIKFLLHFVKESKQDESGMPNNRFLAERTGGTYSTLKVQPAELEDSGVYFCASSQTSGGSETQYFGPGTRLLVL.

The gene calls are TRBV20-1 and TRBJ2-1; D is unclear. This CDR3 region has 11 residues. Trimming took 0 bases from V and 15 from J, leaving 12 bases between them. Germline CDR1 DFQATT, CDR2 SNEGSKA (reference sequence). The CDR3 DNA is TGCAGTGCTAGAGATTCCGGTTGGTTGTTCTTC. As protein: CSARDSGWLFF.

V usage is TRBV7-2 and J usage is TRBJ1-2; no reliable D call. The germline V and J ends were trimmed by 3 bases and 4 bases, with 12 bases remaining between them. Germline CDR1 and CDR2: SGHTA and FQGNSA. CDR3 length: 14 amino acids. In nucleotides, the CDR3 is TGTGCCAGCAGCTTTCAACCCGGGGTCTATGGCTACACCTTC. Protein sequence: CASSFQPGVYGYTF.

This clone turned up a few times. At one end the junction does not follow the germline gene, possibly because of a read error. This chain connects TRBV7-7 to TRBJ2-5; a weak D match, TRBD1 (6 bases). Germline loops: CDR1 SSHAT, CDR2 FNYEAQ (reference sequence). This CDR3 has 15 amino acids. The CDR3 sequence is CASSLATGGKETQYF. CDR3 sequence (DNA): TGTGCTAGCAGCTTAGCGACAGGAGGAAAGGAGACCCAGTACTTC.

The chain recombines TRBV5-3 with TRBJ2-1, with D perhaps matching TRBD1 (5 bases). TRBV5-3 is assigned to the ORF class and has an uncertain function. The CDR3 covers 15 residues. The V and J ends lost 0 bases and 4 bases respectively, with 11 bases between them. In nucleotides, the CDR3 is TGTGCCAGAAGCTTGGAGGCAGGGTGTTACAATGAGCAGTTCTTC. Protein product: CARSLEAGCYNEQFF.

V and J are TRBV5-1 and TRBJ2-4; weak D call: TRBD1 (6 bases). The CDR3 is made up of 19 amino acids. The V gene lost 4 bases and the J gene lost 0 bases, with 23 bases spanning the gap. Germline CDR1 SGHRS, CDR2 YFSETQ. The CDR3 DNA sequence: TGCGCCAGCAGCACGACAGGTCTCGGCCAGCCTAAAGCCAAAAACATTCAGTACTTC. This encodes CASSTTGLGQPKAKNIQYF.